This section outlines one TCR beta chain sequence together with its context. This sample was included in a study of blood T cell repertoires in COVID-19. Overall study context: The United States, Italy and Spain were the sources of the acute and convalescent COVID-19 samples.

Per the authors' pipeline: Using reference gene primer amplification, nucleated cell counts were estimated. Assay: immunoSEQ multiplex PCR; the TCRdb copy retains only in-frame clones and omits some. V, J and clone size reflect that table, while D and trimming were determined from the DNA. The table shows roughly 230,000 clones, with about 83% occurring only once. Germline loops: CDR1 KGHSH, CDR2 LQKENI. This CDR3 region has 15 residues. Trimming stripped 4 bases from V and 0 bases from J, with 11 bases between. The sequence derives from a human donor in a cohort sampled during active COVID-19. Material: peripheral blood. The rearrangement joins TRBV18 to TRBJ2-3, with D possibly TRBD1 on 6 matching bases. The CDR3 here is CASSLQGFSTDTQYF. In DNA, the CDR3 is TGTGCCAGCTCACTCCAGGGGTTTAGCACAGATACGCAGTATTTT.